This TCR beta chain is drawn from a study of T cell changes during pregnancy in multiple sclerosis. Regarding this clone: Additional DNA sequences in this sample encode the identical CDR3.

CDR1 and CDR2 (germline): SGHRS, YFSETQ. This CDR3 spans 14 amino acids. The V and J ends lost 1 base and 8 bases, in that order; junction bases with no gene match: 5. Some clones are missing from TCRdb's copy, which holds only in-frame ones; the method was immunoSEQ multiplex PCR. This table holds around 78,000 clones, 93% found once. The TCR sequence derives from a female donor with multiple sclerosis, enrolled in a pregnancy study. V gene TRBV5-1 combines with J gene TRBJ1-4; 7 bases are a match to TRBD1. This specimen was peripheral blood, taken in the second trimester of pregnancy. This CDR3 is CASSLTGAQEKLFF. The CDR3 DNA sequence: TGCGCCAGCAGCTTGACAGGGGCACAAGAAAAACTGTTTTTT. Variable domain in full (rest from reference TRBV5-1 and TRBJ1-4): KAGVTQTPRYLIKTRGQQVTLSCSPISGHRSVSWYQQTPGQGLQFLFEYFSETQRNKGNFPGRFSGRQFSNSRSEMNVSTLELGDSALYLCASSLTGAQEKLFFGSGTQLSVL.